A single sample is the source of the 9 T cell receptor beta chains below, sequenced in a study of blood T cell repertoires in COVID-19 (dated by TCRdb to about 2020). Library construction relied on the immunoSEQ multiplex PCR assay. This is the immuneACCESS table as TCRdb keeps it, with only in-frame sequences that have V and J called. A part of the clones is gone; compared with another copy, unresolved V genes explain less than half, and the rest is unexplained. In this sample the table shows around 120,000 clones, over 70% of which occur a single time. The ten largest make up roughly 29% of the sample. The sequenced sample was peripheral blood. The source is a woman aged 70 to 79 with acute or convalescent COVID-19.

The V and J genes are TRBV3-1 (or the pseudogene TRBV3-2) and TRBJ1-2, with unresolved D. The V gene's germline CDR1 is LGHDT and CDR2 YNNKEL (reference sequence). The V and J ends lost 0 bases and 3 bases respectively, with 8 bases between them. CDR3 size: 14 residues. The CDR3 is CASSQEAVDYGYTF. CDR3 DNA: TGTGCCAGCAGCCAAGAAGCCGTCGACTATGGCTACACCTTC.

The chain carries TRBV14 and TRBJ1-2; D is uncertain. Germline V gives CDR1 SGHDN, CDR2 FVKESK. V was clipped by 0 bases and J by 4 bases, with 6 bases between them. This CDR3 region has 13 residues. As DNA, the CDR3 is TGTGCCAGCAGCCAAGACCCGGGCTATGGCTACACCTTC. This codes for CASSQDPGYGYTF.

V and J are TRBV24-1 and TRBJ2-2; 8 bases align to TRBD2. V trimming: 7 bases; J trimming: 5 bases; junction bases outside the gene matches: 17. The CDR3 runs to 18 residues. Germline CDR1 and CDR2: KGHDR and SFDVKD. The CDR3 nucleotides are TGTGCCACCAGATCCCCGGGTACGGGACTAGTCCCAACCGGGGAGCTGTTTTTT. As protein: CATRSPGTGLVPTGELFF.

This sequence joins TRBV6-5 and TRBJ1-1; D uncertain. Germline values: CDR1 MNHEY, CDR2 SVGAGI. CDR3 size: 14 residues. V lost 7 bases and J lost 0, with 12 bases in between. CDR3 bases: TGTGCCAGCATTCGGTACCGTCTGAACACTGAAGCTTTCTTT. Protein product: CASIRYRLNTEAFF.

The CDR3 region has the DNA TGTGCCAGCAGCTTTGACAGGGGGTATGGAAACACCATATATTTT. Translation: CASSFDRGYGNTIYF. The chain combines TRBV7-9 with TRBJ1-3, with 9 bases identical to TRBD1. Germline CDR1 reads SEHNR; CDR2 reads FQNEAQ (reference sequence). Trimming took 3 bases from V and 3 from J; bases not matched to a gene: 3. This CDR3 comprises 15 residues.

This clone has more than one count but fewer than ten. The chain combines TRBV4-1 with TRBJ1-2, with D unresolved. Germline-derived CDR1 and CDR2 are MGHRA and YSYEKL. With 2 bases removed from V and 5 bases from J, the gap between germline ends came to 15 bases. The CDR3 has 15 residues. In nucleotides, the CDR3 is TGCGCCAGCAGCCAATCGGGTTCCAGCCAATATGGCTACACCTTC. Protein: CASSQSGSSQYGYTF.

The CDR3 here is CASSEASGWGQSNEKLFF. CDR3 bases: TGTGCCAGCAGTGAAGCCTCCGGATGGGGACAGAGTAATGAAAAACTGTTTTTT. The rearrangement joins TRBV6-1 to TRBJ1-4; 7 nucleotides agree with TRBD1. Looked up from germline, CDR1 is MNHNS and CDR2 is SASEGT. The CDR3 consists of 18 residues. V shed 0 bases, J shed 4 bases, and the junction held 11 bases outside the gene matches.

The gene calls are TRBV28 and TRBJ1-1; D gene uncertain. CDR3 length equals 16 residues. Germline CDR1 is MDHEN and CDR2 is SYDVKM. Between the trimmed V and J ends, which lost 6 bases and 3 bases, there was a span of 20 bases. Written as DNA, the CDR3 is TGTGCCAGCAGACACAGACGGTTCGGTGTCGACACTGAAGCTTTCTTT. Protein sequence: CASRHRRFGVDTEAFF.

V usage is TRBV5-5 and J usage is TRBJ1-4, with unresolved D. Trimming pared 0 bases from V and 7 bases from J, leaving 16 bases between. The CDR3 is 16 residues long. CDR1 and CDR2 (germline): SGHKS, YYEKEE (reference sequence). As DNA, the CDR3 is TGTGCCAGCAGCTTGGGTCTTTTAGGAGGTAGTGAAAAACTGTTTTTT. Translating it yields CASSLGLLGGSEKLFF.